This T cell receptor beta chain was observed in a study of T-cell reconstitution after alpha-beta-depleted transplantation in children. Overall study results and limits: Reportedly, only several hundred clones from non-depleted graft cells drove alpha-beta T-cell counts at about two months.

Deletions cut 0 bases from V and 2 bases from J, with 11 bases between. Germline CDR1 and CDR2: SGHAT and FQNNGV. This CDR3 comprises 15 residues. Unique molecular identifiers were incorporated when the TCRbeta library was constructed. Each CDR3 protein is one row after TCRdb ran MiXCR on the PCR reads. The table records around 200,000 distinct CDR3 sequences, approximately 15% of them present only once. This clonotype was seen a few times. Antigen specificity is unknown. The J gene is TRBJ2-7, the V gene TRBV11-2; D perhaps matches TRBD2 (6 bases). The receptor was isolated from a male patient between 2 and 10 years old who had a stem cell transplant for acute lymphoblastic leukemia, so the T cells may come from the graft donor. The sequencing used PBMCs, mostly from graft donor cells, collected 360 days after TCRalphabeta/CD19-depleted stem cell transplant. The CDR3 region is CASSLDRGLTYEQYF. The DNA of the CDR3 is TGTGCCAGCAGCTTAGATCGGGGACTCACCTACGAGCAGTACTTC.